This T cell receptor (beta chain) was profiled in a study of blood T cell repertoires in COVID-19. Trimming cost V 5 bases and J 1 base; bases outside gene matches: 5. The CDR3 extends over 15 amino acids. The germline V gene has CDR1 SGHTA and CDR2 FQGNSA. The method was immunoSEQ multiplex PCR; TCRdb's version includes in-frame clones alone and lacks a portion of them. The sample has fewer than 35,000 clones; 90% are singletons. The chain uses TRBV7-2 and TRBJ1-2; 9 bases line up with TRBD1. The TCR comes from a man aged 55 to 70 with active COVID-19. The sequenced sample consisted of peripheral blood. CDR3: CASSETGGRNYGYTF. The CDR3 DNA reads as TGTGCCAGCAGCGAGACAGGGGGACGTAACTATGGCTACACCTTC.